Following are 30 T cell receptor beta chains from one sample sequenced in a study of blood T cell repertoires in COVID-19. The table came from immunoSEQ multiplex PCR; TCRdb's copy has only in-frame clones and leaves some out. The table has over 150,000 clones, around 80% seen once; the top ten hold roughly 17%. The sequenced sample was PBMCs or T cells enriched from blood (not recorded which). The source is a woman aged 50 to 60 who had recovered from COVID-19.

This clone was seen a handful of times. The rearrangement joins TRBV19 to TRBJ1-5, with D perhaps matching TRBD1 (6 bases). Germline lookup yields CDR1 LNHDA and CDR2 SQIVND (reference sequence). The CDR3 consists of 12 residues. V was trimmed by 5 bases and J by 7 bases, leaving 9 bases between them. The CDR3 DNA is TGTGCCAGTAGTGGGACATGGCAGCCCCAGCATTTT. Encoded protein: CASSGTWQPQHF.

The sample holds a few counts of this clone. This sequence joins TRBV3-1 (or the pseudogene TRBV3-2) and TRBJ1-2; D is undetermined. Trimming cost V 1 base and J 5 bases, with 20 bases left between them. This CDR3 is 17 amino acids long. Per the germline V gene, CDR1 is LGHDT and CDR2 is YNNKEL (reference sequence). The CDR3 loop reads CASSQGSPSRAAYGYTF. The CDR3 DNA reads TGTGCCAGCAGCCAAGGGAGTCCCAGCCGCGCCGCATATGGCTACACCTTC.

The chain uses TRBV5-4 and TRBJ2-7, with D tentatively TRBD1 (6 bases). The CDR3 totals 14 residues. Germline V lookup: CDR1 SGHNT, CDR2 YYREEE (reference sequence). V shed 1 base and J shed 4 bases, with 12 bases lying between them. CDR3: CASSLSGGRYEQYF. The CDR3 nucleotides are TGTGCCAGCAGCTTGAGTGGGGGCCGGTACGAGCAGTACTTC.

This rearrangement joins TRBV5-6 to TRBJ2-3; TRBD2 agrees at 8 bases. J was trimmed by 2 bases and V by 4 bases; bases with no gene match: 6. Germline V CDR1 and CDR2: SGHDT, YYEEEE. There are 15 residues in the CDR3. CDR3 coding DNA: TGTGCCAGCAGCCCCGGGACTAGAATCACAGATACGCAGTATTTT. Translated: CASSPGTRITDTQYF.

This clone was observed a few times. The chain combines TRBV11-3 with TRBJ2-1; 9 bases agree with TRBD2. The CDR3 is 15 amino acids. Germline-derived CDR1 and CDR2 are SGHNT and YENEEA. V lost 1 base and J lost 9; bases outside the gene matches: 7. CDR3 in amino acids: CASSLGLREGGEQFF. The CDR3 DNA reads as TGTGCCAGCAGCTTAGGGTTGCGGGAGGGCGGTGAGCAGTTCTTC.

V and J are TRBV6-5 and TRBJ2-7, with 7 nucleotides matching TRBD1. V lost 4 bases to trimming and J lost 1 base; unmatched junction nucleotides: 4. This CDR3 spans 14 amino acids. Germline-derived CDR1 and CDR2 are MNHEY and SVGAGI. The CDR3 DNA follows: TGTGCCAGCAGTTCGACCAGGGGGTCCTACGAGCAGTACTTC. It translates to CASSSTRGSYEQYF.

The CDR3 DNA is TGCGCCAGCTCCTCAGGTGCGGGAGGCACCTACGAGCAGTACTTC. This encodes CASSSGAGGTYEQYF. The chain employs TRBV5-1 and TRBJ2-7; 8 bases map to TRBD2. CDR1 and CDR2 from the germline V gene are SGHRS and YFSETQ. V dropped 7 bases and J dropped 2; count of bases not matched to a gene: 11. The CDR3 loop spans 15 amino acids.

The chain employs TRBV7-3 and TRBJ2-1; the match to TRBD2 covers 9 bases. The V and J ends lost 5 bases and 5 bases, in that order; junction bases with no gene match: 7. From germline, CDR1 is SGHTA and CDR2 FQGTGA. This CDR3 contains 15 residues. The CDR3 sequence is CASSRTGTSHNEQFF. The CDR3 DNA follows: TGTGCCAGCAGCCGAACCGGGACTAGCCACAATGAGCAGTTCTTC.

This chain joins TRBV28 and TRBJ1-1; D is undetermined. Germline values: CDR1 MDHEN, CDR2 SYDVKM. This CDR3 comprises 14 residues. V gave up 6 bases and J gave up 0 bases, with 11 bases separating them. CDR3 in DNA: TGTGCCAGCAGGGTGACAAGCATGAACACTGAAGCTTTCTTT. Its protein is CASRVTSMNTEAFF.

The DNA of the CDR3 is TGTGCCAGCAGCTTACCAGGGGGCGCTGGGCTGTTTTTT. As protein: CASSLPGGAGLFF. The chain uses TRBV5-6 and TRBJ2-2, with 8 bases aligning to TRBD1. Germline-derived CDR1 and CDR2 are SGHDT and YYEEEE. The trim removed 2 bases at V and 13 bases at J, leaving 7 bases unmatched. The CDR3 consists of 13 residues.

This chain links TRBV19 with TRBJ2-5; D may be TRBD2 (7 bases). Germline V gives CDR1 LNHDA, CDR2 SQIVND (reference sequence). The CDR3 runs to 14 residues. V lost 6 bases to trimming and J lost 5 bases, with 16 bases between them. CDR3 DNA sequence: TGTGCCAGTAGATCATCGGGGGGCCTGGAGACCCAGTACTTC. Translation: CASRSSGGLETQYF.

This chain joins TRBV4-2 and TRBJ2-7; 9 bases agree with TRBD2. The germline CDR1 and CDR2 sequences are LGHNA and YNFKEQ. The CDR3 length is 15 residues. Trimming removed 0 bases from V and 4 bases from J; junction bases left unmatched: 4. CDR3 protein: CASSQDIAGVYEQYF. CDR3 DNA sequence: TGTGCCAGCAGCCAAGATATAGCGGGAGTTTACGAGCAGTACTTC.

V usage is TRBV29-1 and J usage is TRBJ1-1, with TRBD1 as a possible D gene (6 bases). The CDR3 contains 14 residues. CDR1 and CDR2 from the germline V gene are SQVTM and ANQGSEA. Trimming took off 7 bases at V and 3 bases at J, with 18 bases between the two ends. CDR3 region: CSAETGPGDTEAFF. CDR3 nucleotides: TGCAGCGCTGAGACAGGTCCTGGGGACACTGAAGCTTTCTTT.

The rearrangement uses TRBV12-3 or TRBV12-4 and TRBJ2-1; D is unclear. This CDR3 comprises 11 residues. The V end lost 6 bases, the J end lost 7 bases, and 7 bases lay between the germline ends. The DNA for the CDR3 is TGTGCCAGCAGGGTCAGGAATGAGCAGTTCTTC. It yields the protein CASRVRNEQFF.

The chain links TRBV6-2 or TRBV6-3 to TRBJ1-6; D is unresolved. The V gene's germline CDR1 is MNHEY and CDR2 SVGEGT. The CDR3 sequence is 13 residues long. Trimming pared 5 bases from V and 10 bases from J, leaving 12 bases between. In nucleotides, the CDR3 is TGTGCCAGCAGTCCAGCGGGAGTCTCACCCCTCCACTTT. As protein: CASSPAGVSPLHF.

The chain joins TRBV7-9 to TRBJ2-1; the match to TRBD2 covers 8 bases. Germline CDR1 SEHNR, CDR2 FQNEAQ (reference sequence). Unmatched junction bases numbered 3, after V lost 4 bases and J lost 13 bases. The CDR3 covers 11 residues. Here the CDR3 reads CASSSGTSQFF. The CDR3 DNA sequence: TGTGCCAGCAGCTCCGGGACTAGTCAGTTCTTC.

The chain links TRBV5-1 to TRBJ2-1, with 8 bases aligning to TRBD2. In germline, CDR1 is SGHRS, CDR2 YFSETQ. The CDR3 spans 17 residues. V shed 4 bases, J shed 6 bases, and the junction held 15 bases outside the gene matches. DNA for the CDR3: TGCGCCAGCAGCCAAGGCTATCGGGGACTAGTAAGCAATGAGCAGTTCTTC. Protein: CASSQGYRGLVSNEQFF.

The CDR3 reads CASARRMNTGELFF. CDR3 nucleotides: TGCGCCAGCGCCCGGCGGATGAACACCGGGGAGCTGTTTTTT. The chain has TRBV5-1 and TRBJ2-2; D remains unclear. The germline CDR1 and CDR2 sequences are SGHRS and YFSETQ. The CDR3 is 14 residues long. V lost 7 bases to trimming and J lost 1 base, with 11 bases between them.

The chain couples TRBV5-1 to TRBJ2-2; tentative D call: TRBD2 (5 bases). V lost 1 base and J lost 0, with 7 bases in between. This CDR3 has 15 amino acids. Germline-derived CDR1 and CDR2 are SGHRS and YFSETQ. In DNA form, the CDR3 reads TGCGCCAGCAGCTTGAGCGGCGCGAACACCGGGGAGCTGTTTTTT. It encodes CASSLSGANTGELFF.

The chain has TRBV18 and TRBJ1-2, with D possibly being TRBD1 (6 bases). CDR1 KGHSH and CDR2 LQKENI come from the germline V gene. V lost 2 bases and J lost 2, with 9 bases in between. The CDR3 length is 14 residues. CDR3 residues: CASSPGGQNYGYTF. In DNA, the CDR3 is TGTGCCAGCTCACCAGGGGGCCAGAACTATGGCTACACCTTC.

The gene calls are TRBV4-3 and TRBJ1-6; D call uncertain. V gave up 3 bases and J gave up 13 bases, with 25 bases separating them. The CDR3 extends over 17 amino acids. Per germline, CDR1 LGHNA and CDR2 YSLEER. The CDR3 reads CASSQESLGLLTTPLHF. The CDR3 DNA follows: TGCGCCAGCAGCCAGGAGTCTCTCGGCCTTTTGACTACGCCCCTCCACTTT.

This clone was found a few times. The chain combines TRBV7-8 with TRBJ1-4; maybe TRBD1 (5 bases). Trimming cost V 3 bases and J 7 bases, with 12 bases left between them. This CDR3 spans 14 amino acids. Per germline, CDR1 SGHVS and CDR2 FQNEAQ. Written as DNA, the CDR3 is TGTGCCAGCAGCTTGACAGAATCGGGTGAAAAACTGTTTTTT. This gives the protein CASSLTESGEKLFF.

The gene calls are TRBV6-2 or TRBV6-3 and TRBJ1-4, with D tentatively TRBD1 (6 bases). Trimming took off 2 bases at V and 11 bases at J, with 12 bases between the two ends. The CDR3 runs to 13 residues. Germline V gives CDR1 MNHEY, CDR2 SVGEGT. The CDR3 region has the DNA TGTGCCAGCAGTTACGGGGCAGGGGAGAAACTGTTTTTT. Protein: CASSYGAGEKLFF.

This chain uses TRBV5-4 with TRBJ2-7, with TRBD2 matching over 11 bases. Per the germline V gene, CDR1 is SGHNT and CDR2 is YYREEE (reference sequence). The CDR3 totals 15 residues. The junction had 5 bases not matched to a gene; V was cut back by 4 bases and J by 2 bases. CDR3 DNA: TGTGCCAGCAGCCCCGGGACTAGCGGCCCCTACGAGCAGTACTTC. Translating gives CASSPGTSGPYEQYF.

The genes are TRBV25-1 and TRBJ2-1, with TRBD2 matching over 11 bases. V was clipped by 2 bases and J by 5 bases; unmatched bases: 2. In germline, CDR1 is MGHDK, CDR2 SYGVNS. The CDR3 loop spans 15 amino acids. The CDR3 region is CASSEVGLADNEQFF. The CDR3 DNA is TGTGCCAGCAGTGAAGTGGGACTAGCGGACAATGAGCAGTTCTTC.

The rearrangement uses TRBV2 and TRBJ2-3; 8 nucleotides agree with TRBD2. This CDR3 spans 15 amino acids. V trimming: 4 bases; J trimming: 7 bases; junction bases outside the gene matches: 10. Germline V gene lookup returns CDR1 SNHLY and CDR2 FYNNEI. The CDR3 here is CASSVREGAGNTQYF. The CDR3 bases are TGTGCCAGCAGTGTACGGGAGGGCGCGGGTAATACGCAGTATTTT.

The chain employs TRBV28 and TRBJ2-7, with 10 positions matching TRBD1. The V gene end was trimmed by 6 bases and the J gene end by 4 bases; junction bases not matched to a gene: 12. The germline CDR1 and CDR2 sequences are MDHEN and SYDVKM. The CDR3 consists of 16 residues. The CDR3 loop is CASSPAPGTGDYEQYF. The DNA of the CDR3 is TGTGCCAGCAGCCCCGCTCCCGGGACAGGGGATTACGAGCAGTACTTC. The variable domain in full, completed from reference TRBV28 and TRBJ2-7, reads DVKVTQSSRYLVKRTGEKVFLECVQDMDHENMFWYRQDPGLGLRLIYFSYDVKMKEKGDIPEGYSVSREKKERFSLILESASTNQTSMYLCASSPAPGTGDYEQYFGPGTRLTVT.

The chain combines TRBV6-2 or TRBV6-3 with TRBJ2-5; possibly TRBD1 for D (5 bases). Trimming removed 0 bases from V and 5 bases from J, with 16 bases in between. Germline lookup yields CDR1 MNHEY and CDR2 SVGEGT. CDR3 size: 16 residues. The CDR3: CASSYSLAGPVETQYF. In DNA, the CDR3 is TGTGCCAGCAGTTACTCGTTGGCAGGGCCGGTGGAGACCCAGTACTTC.

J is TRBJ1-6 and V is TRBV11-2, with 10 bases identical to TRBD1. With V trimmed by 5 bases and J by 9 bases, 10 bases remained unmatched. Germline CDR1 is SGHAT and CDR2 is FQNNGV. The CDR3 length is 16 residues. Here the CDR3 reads CASSIGRTGGISPLHF. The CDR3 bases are TGTGCCAGCAGCATAGGGAGGACAGGGGGAATTTCACCCCTCCACTTT.

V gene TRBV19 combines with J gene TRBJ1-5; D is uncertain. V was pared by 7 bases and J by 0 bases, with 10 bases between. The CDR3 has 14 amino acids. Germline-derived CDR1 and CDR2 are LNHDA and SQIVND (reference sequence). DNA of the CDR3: TGTGCCAGTAACGTGGCTTATAGCAATCAGCCCCAGCATTTT. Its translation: CASNVAYSNQPQHF.